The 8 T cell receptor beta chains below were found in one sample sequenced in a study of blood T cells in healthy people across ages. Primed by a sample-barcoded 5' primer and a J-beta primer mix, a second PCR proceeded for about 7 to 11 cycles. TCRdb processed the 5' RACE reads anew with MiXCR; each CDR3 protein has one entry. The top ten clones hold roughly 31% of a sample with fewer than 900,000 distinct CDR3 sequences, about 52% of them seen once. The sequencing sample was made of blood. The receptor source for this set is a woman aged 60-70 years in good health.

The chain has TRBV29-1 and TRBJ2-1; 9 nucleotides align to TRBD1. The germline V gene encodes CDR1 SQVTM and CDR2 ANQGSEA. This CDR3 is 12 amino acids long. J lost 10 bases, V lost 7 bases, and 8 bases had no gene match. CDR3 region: CSGGQGPYEQFF. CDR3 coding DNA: TGCAGCGGGGGACAGGGCCCCTACGAGCAGTTCTTC.

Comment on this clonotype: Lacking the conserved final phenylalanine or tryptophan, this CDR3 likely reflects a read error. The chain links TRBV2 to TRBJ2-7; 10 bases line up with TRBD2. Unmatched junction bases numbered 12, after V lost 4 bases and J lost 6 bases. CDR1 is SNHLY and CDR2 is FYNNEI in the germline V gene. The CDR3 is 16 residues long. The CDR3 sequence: CASSGTSGIRSSEQYL. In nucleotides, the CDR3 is TGTGCCAGCAGTGGAACTAGCGGGATTAGGTCGTCCGAGCAGTACCTC.

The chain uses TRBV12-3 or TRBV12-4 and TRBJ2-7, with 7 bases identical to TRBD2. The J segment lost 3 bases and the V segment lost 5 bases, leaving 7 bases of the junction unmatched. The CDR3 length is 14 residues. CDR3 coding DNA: TGTGCCAGCAGTGTGCGTGGGGGGGGCTACGAGCAGTACTTC. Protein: CASSVRGGGYEQYF.

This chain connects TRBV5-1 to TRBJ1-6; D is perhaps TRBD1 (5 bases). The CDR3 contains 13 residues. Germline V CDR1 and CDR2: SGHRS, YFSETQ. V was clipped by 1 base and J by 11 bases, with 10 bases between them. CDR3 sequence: CASSLFKQAPLHF. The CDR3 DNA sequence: TGCGCCAGCAGCTTGTTCAAACAGGCACCCCTCCACTTT.

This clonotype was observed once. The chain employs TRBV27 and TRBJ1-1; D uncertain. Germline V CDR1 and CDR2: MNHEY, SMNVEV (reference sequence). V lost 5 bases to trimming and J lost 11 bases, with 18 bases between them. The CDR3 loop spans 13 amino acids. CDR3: CASSPRTGDPAFF. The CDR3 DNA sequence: TGTGCCAGCAGTCCCAGGACCGGGGATCCGGCTTTCTTT.

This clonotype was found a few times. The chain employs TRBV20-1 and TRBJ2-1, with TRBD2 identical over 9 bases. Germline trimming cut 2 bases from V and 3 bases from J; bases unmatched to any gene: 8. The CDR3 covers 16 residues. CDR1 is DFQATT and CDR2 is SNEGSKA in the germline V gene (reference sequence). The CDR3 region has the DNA TGCAGTGCTAGATCGCGGGGCGGGAGGGACTACAATGAGCAGTTCTTC. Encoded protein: CSARSRGGRDYNEQFF.

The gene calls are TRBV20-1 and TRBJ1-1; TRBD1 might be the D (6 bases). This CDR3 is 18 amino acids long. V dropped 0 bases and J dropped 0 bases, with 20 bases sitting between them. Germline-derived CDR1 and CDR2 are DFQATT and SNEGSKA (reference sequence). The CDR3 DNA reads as TGCAGTGCTAGAGATCGGGCAGGGGCGGACGGGGTGAACACTGAAGCTTTCTTT. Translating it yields CSARDRAGADGVNTEAFF.

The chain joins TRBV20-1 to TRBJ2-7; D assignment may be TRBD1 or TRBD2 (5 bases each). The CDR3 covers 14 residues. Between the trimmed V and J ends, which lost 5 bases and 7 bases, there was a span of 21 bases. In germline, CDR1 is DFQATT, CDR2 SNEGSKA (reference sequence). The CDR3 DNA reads TGCAGTGCTGGGGGAGAGGGGCTCGGTGAGGAGCAGTACTTC. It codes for CSAGGEGLGEEQYF.